These 16 T cell receptor beta chains were all obtained from the same sample, sequenced in a study of molecular identifiers for immune sequencing clone quantification. TCRdb recomputed calls from the PCR reads with MiXCR, one row per CDR3 protein. The sample shows approximately 680,000 distinct CDR3 sequences, approximately 24% of them seen only once. Sequencing used naive CD8+ T cells from blood, with Jurkat cell RNA spiked in. The subset denotes: FACS-sorted CD8+CD4-CCR7+CD45RA+ naive T cells. These receptors were taken from a human donor in good health. Some libraries in this study had Jurkat cell RNA spiked in.

This clonotype was seen only a few times. The rearrangement links TRBV7-9 to TRBJ1-6; D remains unclear. The V end was cut by 5 bases, the J end by 7 bases, with 12 bases between. Germline loops: CDR1 SEHNR, CDR2 FQNEAQ (reference sequence). This CDR3 contains 14 residues. The CDR3 sequence: CASSRPGSNSPLHF. The DNA for the CDR3 is TGTGCCAGCAGCAGGCCTGGGTCCAATTCACCCCTCCACTTT. The variable domain in full, completed from reference TRBV7-9 and TRBJ1-6, reads DTGVSQNPRHKITKRGQNVTFRCDPISEHNRLYWYRQTLGQGPEFLTYFQNEAQLEKSRLLSDRFSAERPKGSFSTLEIQRTEQGDSAMYLCASSRPGSNSPLHFGNGTRLTVT.

The chain recombines TRBV4-3 with TRBJ2-2, with 7 bases that match TRBD1. CDR1 and CDR2 from the germline V gene are LGHNA and YSLEER. The CDR3 spans 14 residues. V lost 3 bases and J lost 4; bases outside the gene matches: 2. As DNA, the CDR3 is TGCGCCAGCAGCCAGCACAGGGGCACCGGGGAGCTGTTTTTT. Amino acids: CASSQHRGTGELFF.

This clonotype has just one count. The chain links TRBV19 to TRBJ1-2; 7 bases are shared with TRBD1. CDR3 length: 15 residues. Germline loops: CDR1 LNHDA, CDR2 SQIVND (reference sequence). J gave up 4 bases and V 3 bases, and 8 bases lay outside the gene matches. The CDR3 sequence: CASSISTGWSYGYTF. CDR3 coding DNA: TGTGCCAGTAGTATCTCGACAGGGTGGAGCTATGGCTACACCTTC.

This clonotype has only a few counts. The chain joins TRBV6-6 to TRBJ1-2, with a weak D call TRBD1 (5 bases). Trimming removed 5 bases from V and 6 bases from J, with 7 bases in between. The CDR3 is 11 amino acids. Germline CDR1 and CDR2: MNHNY and SVGAGI (reference sequence). CDR3 sequence: CASSDSDGYTF. CDR3 nucleotides: TGTGCCAGCAGTGACAGTGATGGCTACACCTTC.

This clonotype showed up many times. DNA of the CDR3: TGTGCCAGCAGCGCGCGAGGCGCAGATACGCAGTATTTT. Residues: CASSARGADTQYF. V gene TRBV13 combines with J gene TRBJ2-3; D gene uncertain. CDR1 is PRHDT, CDR2 FYEKMQ, per germline (reference sequence). The germline V and J ends were trimmed by 5 bases and 4 bases, with 10 bases remaining between them. The CDR3 length is 13 residues.

This clonotype was seen at least ten times. Here the CDR3 reads CAWTERDATPWGTQYF. For the CDR3, the DNA is TGTGCCTGGACCGAACGGGACGCGACTCCGTGGGGTACGCAGTATTTT. This chain uses TRBV30 with TRBJ2-3; D is perhaps TRBD1 or TRBD2 (5 bases each). The CDR3 has 16 residues. Between the trimmed V and J ends, which lost 4 bases and 8 bases, there was a span of 25 bases. Per germline, CDR1 GTSNPN and CDR2 SVGIG (reference sequence).

The V and J genes are TRBV6-1 and TRBJ2-7; tentatively, D is TRBD2 (7 bases). Trimming shortened V by 6 bases and J by 5 bases, and 23 bases separated the two germline ends. The V gene's germline CDR1 is MNHNS and CDR2 SASEGT. The CDR3 length is 16 residues. The CDR3 bases are TGTGCCAGCAGCGAGGTTAGGGGACTACAGGGCAACGAGCAGTACTTC. Translating gives CASSEVRGLQGNEQYF.

As regards this clonotype: This may be a read error: a much more frequent sequence differs by one nucleotide. The genes are TRBV7-6 and TRBJ2-3; D remains ambiguous. The CDR3 sequence is 15 residues long. Germline loops: CDR1 SGHVS, CDR2 FNYEAQ. Trimming cost V 2 bases and J 4 bases, with 13 bases left between them. The CDR3 region has the DNA TGTGCCAGCAGCTTATGGGCAAGGTCGGCAGATACGCAGTATTTT. It encodes CASSLWARSADTQYF.

This clonotype was counted ten times or more. The V and J genes are TRBV20-1 and TRBJ2-5, with D uncertain. This CDR3 contains 12 residues. Germline-derived CDR1 and CDR2 are DFQATT and SNEGSKA (reference sequence). V was clipped by 6 bases and J by 5 bases, with 13 bases between them. The CDR3 DNA reads as TGCAGTGCAACGGACGTGGCGGAGACCCAGTACTTC. Protein: CSATDVAETQYF.

With respect to this clonotype: Just one base apart from a much larger clone, this may be a read error. The V and J genes are TRBV29-1 and TRBJ2-3; TRBD2 matches 12 bases. Trimming took 0 bases from V and 4 from J; bases not matched to a gene: 8. CDR3 length: 17 residues. Germline loops: CDR1 SQVTM, CDR2 ANQGSEA. The CDR3 DNA reads TGCAGCGTTGAAGACCCAGAGACTAGCGGGAGCCCAGATACGCAGTATTTT. As protein: CSVEDPETSGSPDTQYF.

This chain links TRBV29-1 with TRBJ1-4; 11 positions agree with TRBD1. CDR1 and CDR2 (germline): SQVTM, ANQGSEA. The CDR3 sequence is 15 residues long. The V segment lost 3 bases and the J segment 3 bases; nucleotides outside the gene matches: 3. DNA for the CDR3: TGCAGCGTTGAGGACAGGGGGCAATCTAATGAAAAACTGTTTTTT. The encoded protein is CSVEDRGQSNEKLFF.

This clonotype was picked up a small number of times. The rearrangement uses TRBV15 and TRBJ2-5, with D possibly matching TRBD2 (6 bases). CDR3 size: 12 residues. Germline-derived CDR1 and CDR2 are LNHNV and YYDKDF (reference sequence). Trimming cost V 8 bases and J 4 bases, with 11 bases left between them. The chain's CDR3 is CATGKGGETQYF. The CDR3 coding sequence is TGTGCCACCGGGAAGGGAGGAGAGACCCAGTACTTC.

The chain joins TRBV10-3 to TRBJ2-2; D tentatively fits TRBD1 or TRBD2 (5 bases each). V was trimmed by 2 bases and J by 3 bases, leaving 16 bases between them. From germline, CDR1 is ENHRY and CDR2 SYGVKD. CDR3 length: 17 residues. For the CDR3, the DNA is TGTGCCATCAGTGAGAATTTTGGGGGATTGGACACCGGGGAGCTGTTTTTT. Amino acids: CAISENFGGLDTGELFF.

The J gene is TRBJ2-7, the V gene TRBV6-6; TRBD1 is a possible D gene (6 bases). CDR1 and CDR2 (germline): MNHNY, SVGAGI (reference sequence). V shed 6 bases and J shed 2 bases, with 17 bases lying between them. This CDR3 contains 15 residues. This CDR3 reads CASSLDMGAPYEQYF. In nucleotides, the CDR3 is TGTGCCAGCAGCCTCGACATGGGGGCCCCCTACGAGCAGTACTTC.

The chain uses TRBV7-9 and TRBJ2-1; D is undetermined. The CDR3 is made up of 14 amino acids. Germline V gene lookup returns CDR1 SEHNR and CDR2 FQNEAQ (reference sequence). With 1 base removed from V and 10 bases from J, the gap between germline ends came to 14 bases. The DNA for the CDR3 is TGTGCCAGCAGCTTAGATCATTCTTTGAGAGAGCAGTTCTTC. This gives the protein CASSLDHSLREQFF.

As to this clonotype: The junction and the germline gene differ at one end; a read error may be behind it. The J gene is TRBJ1-4, the V gene TRBV9; maybe TRBD1 (5 bases). Per germline, CDR1 SGDLS and CDR2 YYNGEE. This CDR3 is 15 amino acids long. CDR3 sequence (DNA): TGTGCCGGCAGCCCTGGGGGATCGACTAATGAAAAACTGTTTTTT. This translates into CAGSPGGSTNEKLFF.